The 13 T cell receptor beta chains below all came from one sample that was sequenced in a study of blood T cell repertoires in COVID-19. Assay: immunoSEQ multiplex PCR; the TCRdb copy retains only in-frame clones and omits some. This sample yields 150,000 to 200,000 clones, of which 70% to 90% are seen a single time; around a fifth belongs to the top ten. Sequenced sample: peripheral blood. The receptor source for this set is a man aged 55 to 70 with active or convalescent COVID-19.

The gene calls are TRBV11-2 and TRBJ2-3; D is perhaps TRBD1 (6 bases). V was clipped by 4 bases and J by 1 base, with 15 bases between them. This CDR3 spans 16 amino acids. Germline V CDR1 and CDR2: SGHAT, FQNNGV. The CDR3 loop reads CASSSHTGSRTDTQYF. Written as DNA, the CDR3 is TGTGCCAGCAGCTCTCATACAGGGTCCCGCACAGATACGCAGTATTTT.

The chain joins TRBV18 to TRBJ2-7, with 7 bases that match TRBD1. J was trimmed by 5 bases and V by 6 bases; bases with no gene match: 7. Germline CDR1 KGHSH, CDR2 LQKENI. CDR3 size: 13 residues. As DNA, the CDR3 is TGTGCCAGCTCCTACGTTCAGGGGGACGAGCAGTACTTC. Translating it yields CASSYVQGDEQYF.

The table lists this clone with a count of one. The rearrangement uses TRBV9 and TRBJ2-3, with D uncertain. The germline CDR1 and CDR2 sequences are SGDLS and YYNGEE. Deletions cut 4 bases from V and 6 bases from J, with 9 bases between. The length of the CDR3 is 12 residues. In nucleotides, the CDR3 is TGTGCCAGCAGCCCCATGGAGGATACGCAGTATTTT. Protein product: CASSPMEDTQYF.

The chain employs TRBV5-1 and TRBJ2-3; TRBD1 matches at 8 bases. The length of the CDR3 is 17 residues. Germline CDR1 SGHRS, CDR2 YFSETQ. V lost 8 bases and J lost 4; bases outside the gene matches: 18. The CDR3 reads CASRKFSGGALADTQYF. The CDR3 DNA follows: TGCGCCAGTCGCAAGTTCTCAGGGGGCGCATTGGCAGATACGCAGTATTTT.

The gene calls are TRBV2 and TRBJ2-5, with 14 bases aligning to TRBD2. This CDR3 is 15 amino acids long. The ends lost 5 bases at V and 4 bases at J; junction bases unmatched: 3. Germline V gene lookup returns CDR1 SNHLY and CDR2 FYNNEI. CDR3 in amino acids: CASSYGLAGGETQYF. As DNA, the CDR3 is TGTGCCAGCAGTTACGGACTAGCGGGGGGAGAGACCCAGTACTTC.

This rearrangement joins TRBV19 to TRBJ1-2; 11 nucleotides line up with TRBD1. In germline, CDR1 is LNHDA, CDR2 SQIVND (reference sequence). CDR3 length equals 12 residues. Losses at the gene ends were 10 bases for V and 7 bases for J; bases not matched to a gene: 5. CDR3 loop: CATGQGASGYTF. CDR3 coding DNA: TGTGCCACCGGACAGGGGGCGAGTGGCTACACCTTC.

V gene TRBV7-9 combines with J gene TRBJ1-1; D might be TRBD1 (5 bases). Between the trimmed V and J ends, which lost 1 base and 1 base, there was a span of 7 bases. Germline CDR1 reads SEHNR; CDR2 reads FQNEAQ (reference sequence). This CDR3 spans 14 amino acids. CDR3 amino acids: CASSLDRSNTEAFF. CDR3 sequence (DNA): TGTGCCAGCAGCTTAGACAGGTCGAACACTGAAGCTTTCTTT.

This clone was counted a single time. The chain's CDR3 is CASSLSGGVNEQFF. CDR3 nucleotide sequence: TGCGCCAGCAGCTTAAGCGGGGGGGTAAATGAGCAGTTCTTC. V is TRBV5-1 and J is TRBJ2-1, with 10 nucleotides matching TRBD2. With V trimmed by 2 bases and J by 7 bases, 3 bases remained unmatched. The CDR3 loop spans 14 amino acids. Germline V gene sequence: CDR1 SGHRS, CDR2 YFSETQ.

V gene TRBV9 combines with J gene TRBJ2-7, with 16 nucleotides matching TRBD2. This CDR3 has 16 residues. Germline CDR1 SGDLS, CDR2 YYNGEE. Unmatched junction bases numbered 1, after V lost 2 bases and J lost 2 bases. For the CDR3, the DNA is TGTGCCAGCAGCGTGGGGACTAGCGGGGGGGCCTACGAGCAGTACTTC. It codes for CASSVGTSGGAYEQYF.

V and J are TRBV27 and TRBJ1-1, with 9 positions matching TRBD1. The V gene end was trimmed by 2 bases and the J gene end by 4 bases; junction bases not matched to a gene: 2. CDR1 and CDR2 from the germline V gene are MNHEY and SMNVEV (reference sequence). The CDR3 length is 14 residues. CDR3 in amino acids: CASSLRTGVTEAFF. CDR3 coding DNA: TGTGCCAGCAGTTTAAGGACAGGGGTCACTGAAGCTTTCTTT.

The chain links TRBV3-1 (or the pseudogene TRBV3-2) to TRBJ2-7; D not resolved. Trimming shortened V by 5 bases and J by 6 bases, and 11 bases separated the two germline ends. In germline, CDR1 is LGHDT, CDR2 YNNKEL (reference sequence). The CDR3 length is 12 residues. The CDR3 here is CASSSVGSEQYF. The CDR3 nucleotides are TGTGCCAGCAGCTCTGTTGGCTCCGAGCAGTACTTC.

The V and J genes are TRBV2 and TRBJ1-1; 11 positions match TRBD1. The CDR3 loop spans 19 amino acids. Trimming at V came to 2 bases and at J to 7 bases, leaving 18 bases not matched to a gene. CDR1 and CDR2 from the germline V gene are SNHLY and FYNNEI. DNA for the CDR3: TGTGCCAGCAGTGAATTGGCCAGGACAGGGGGCTTGGGTTCGGATGAAGCTTTCTTT. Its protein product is CASSELARTGGLGSDEAFF. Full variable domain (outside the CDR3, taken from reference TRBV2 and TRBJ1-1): EPEVTQTPSHQVTQMGQEVILRCVPISNHLYFYWYRQILGQKVEFLVSFYNNEISEKSEIFDDQFSVERPDGSNFTLKIRSTKLEDSAMYFCASSELARTGGLGSDEAFFGQGTRLTVV.

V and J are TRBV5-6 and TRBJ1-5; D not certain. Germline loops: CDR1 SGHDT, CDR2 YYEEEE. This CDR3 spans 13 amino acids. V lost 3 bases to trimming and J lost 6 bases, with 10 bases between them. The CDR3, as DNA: TGTGCCAGCAGCTATAGGGAGGGTCAGCCCCAGCATTTT. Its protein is CASSYREGQPQHF.